This T cell receptor beta chain was recorded in a study of T cells expressing NK-cell markers. Whole-study results and caveats: The leading position in the CD3+CD56-NKG2C+ fraction of several donors also went to these clonotypes. HCMV specificity of expanded NKG2C+ T cell clones remained unclear.

Regarding this clonotype: Its antigen remains unknown.

TCRdb processed the 5' RACE reads again and assigns one entry to each CDR3 protein, with no DNA. Recorded here are about 550,000 distinct CDR3 sequences; the top ten clones represent less than 4.5%. Germline values: CDR1 MNHEY, CDR2 SMNVEV (reference sequence). The CDR3 is 15 amino acids. The origin of this receptor is a man younger than 30 in good health. The specimen was blood T cells: a sorted CD56 or NKG2C T cell subset, CD4+ or CD8+ T cells, or bulk PBMC T cells (not recorded which). The chain carries TRBV27 and TRBJ1-6; the D call of TRBD1 rests on TCRdb alone, since no DNA is present to check it. CDR3 loop: CASSSGQGNNSPLHF.